The 6 T cell receptor beta chains below come from one sample, sequenced in a study of spatial heterogeneity in lung cancer. Overall study results and limits: Mutation counts in tumors were tracked by counts of expanded intratumoral alpha and beta TCRs.

One entry per CDR3 protein results from TCRdb running MiXCR on the 5' RACE reads. This sample carries approximately 9,700 distinct CDR3 sequences, around 12% of them seen once, and the ten largest clones take approximately 10%. No antigen is known for these receptors. Time point described: sample taken at primary tumor resection. The specimen was lung tumor tissue, collected at surgery. The receptors stem from a male donor with early-stage non-small cell lung cancer.

This clonotype was detected a few times. With the library built for alpha chains, this beta chain is off target and its frequency is not meaningful. The chain uses TRBV2 and TRBJ2-1, with D possibly matching TRBD1 (5 bases). With 6 bases removed from V and 1 base from J, the gap between germline ends came to 22 bases. CDR1 is SNHLY and CDR2 is FYNNEI in the germline V gene. The CDR3 spans 18 residues. The CDR3 region is CASRLRARNLRSYNEQFF. Written as DNA, the CDR3 is TGTGCCAGCAGACTCAGGGCCCGAAACCTGAGGTCCTACAATGAGCAGTTCTTC.

This clonotype was seen repeatedly, ten times or more. The size of this beta chain means little, since it is a stray read in a library made for alpha chains. The rearrangement uses TRBV12-3 or TRBV12-4 and TRBJ2-7; possible D gene TRBD2, 5 bases. The V and J ends lost 4 bases and 6 bases respectively, with 19 bases between them. CDR3 length: 15 residues. This CDR3 is CASSSFRELKREQYF. The CDR3 bases are TGTGCCAGCAGTTCCTTCCGGGAACTTAAACGCGAGCAGTACTTC.

This clonotype was counted ten times or more. Because this beta chain is a stray read in a library intended to capture alpha chains, its abundance should not be given much weight. The chain uses TRBV2 and TRBJ1-5; 8 bases align to TRBD1. Germline CDR1 and CDR2: SNHLY and FYNNEI. CDR3 size: 16 residues. The V and J ends lost 8 bases and 5 bases, in that order; junction bases with no gene match: 14. CDR3 bases: TGTGCCAGCTCCCCCGACCCGGACAGGGATGATCAGCCCCAGCATTTT. This gives the protein CASSPDPDRDDQPQHF.

This clonotype was seen at least ten times. This beta chain is a stray sequence in a library constructed for alpha chains; its clone size is not meaningful. The V gene is TRBV30, the J gene TRBJ2-7, with D tentatively TRBD2 (5 bases). CDR1 and CDR2 (germline): GTSNPN, SVGIG (reference sequence). The CDR3 contains 14 residues. Deletions cut 4 bases from V and 0 bases from J, with 13 bases between. The CDR3 DNA is TGTGCCTGGAATACGGGAACAGTCTCCTACGAGCAGTACTTC. This gives the protein CAWNTGTVSYEQYF.

This clonotype was seen ten or more times. As an off-target read in a library built for alpha chains, this beta chain has a frequency of little significance. The chain uses TRBV27 and TRBJ1-1; TRBD1 is a possible D gene (5 bases). This CDR3 is 12 amino acids long. V lost 7 bases and J 1 base, leaving 7 bases between the germline ends. Germline V CDR1 and CDR2: MNHEY, SMNVEV (reference sequence). In nucleotides, the CDR3 is TGTGCCAGCATGGACACGAACACTGAAGCTTTCTTT. This translates into CASMDTNTEAFF.

This clonotype was seen at least ten times. This beta chain is a stray sequence in a library constructed for alpha chains; its clone size is not meaningful. The chain uses TRBV20-1 and TRBJ1-2, with D possibly being TRBD1 (5 bases). The germline gives CDR1 DFQATT, CDR2 SNEGSKA (reference sequence). Between the trimmed V and J ends, which lost 3 bases and 4 bases, there was a span of 12 bases. This CDR3 contains 13 residues. CDR3 amino acids: CSASAGTGYGYTF. CDR3 coding DNA: TGCAGTGCTAGCGCCGGGACTGGCTATGGCTACACCTTC.